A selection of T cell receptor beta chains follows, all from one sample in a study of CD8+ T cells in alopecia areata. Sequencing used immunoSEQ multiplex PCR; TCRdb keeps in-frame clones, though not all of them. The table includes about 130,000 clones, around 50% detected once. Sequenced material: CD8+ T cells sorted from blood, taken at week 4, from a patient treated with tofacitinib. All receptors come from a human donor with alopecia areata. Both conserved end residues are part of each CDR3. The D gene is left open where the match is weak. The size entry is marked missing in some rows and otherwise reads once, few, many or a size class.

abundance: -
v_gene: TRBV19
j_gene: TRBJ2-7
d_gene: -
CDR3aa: CATRQAHSYEQYF
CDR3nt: TGTGCCACTAGACAGGCGCACTCCTACGAGCAGTACTTC

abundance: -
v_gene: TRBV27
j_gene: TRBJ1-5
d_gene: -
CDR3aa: CASSLDGNSNQPQHF
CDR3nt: TGTGCCAGCAGTTTAGACGGTAATAGCAATCAGCCCCAGCATTTT

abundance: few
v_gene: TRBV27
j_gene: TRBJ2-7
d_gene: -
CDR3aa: CASSLEGVPYEQYF
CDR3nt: TGTGCCAGCAGTCTCGAGGGGGTCCCCTACGAGCAGTACTTC

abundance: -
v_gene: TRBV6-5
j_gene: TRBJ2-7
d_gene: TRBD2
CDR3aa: CASSPGEGGEQYF
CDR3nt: TGTGCCAGCAGTCCCGGGGAGGGAGGCGAGCAGTACTTC

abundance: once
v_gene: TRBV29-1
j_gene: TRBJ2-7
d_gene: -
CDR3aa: CSATDSFYEQYF
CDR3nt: TGCAGCGCGACAGATTCGTTTTACGAGCAGTACTTC

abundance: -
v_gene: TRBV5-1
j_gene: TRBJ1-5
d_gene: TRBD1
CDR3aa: CASSLLGQLNQPQHF
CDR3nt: TGCGCCAGCAGCTTGCTGGGACAGTTGAATCAGCCCCAGCATTTT

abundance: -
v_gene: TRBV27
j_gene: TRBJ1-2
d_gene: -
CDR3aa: CASSYLPNYGYTF
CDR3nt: TGTGCCAGCAGTTACCTGCCAAACTATGGCTACACCTTC

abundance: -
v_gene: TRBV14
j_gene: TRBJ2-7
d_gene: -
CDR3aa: CASSHDWSYEQYF
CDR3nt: TGTGCCAGCAGCCACGACTGGTCCTACGAGCAGTACTTC

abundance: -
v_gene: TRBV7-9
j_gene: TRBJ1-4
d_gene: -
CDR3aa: CASSPDGTVRGKLFF
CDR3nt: TGTGCCAGCAGCCCGGATGGCACGGTTCGGGGAAAACTGTTTTTT

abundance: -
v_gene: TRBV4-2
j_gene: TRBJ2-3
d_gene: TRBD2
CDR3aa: CASSHGGASDTQYF
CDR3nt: TGTGCCAGCAGCCACGGGGGGGCCTCAGATACGCAGTATTTT

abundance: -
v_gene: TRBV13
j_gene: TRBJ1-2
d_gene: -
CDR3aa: CASSFATENYGYTF
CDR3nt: TGTGCCAGCAGCTTCGCGACAGAAAACTATGGCTACACCTTC

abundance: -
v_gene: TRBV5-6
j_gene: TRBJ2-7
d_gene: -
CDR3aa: CASSLGISYEQYF
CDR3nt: TGTGCCAGCAGCTTGGGGATCTCCTACGAGCAGTACTTC

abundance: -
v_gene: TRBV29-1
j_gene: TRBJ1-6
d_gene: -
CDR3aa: CSVDYGDNSPLHF
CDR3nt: TGCAGCGTTGACTACGGGGATAATTCACCCCTCCACTTT

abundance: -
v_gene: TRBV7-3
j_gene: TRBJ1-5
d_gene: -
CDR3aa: CASSPSYNSNQPQHF
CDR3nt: TGTGCCAGCAGCCCCTCGTACAATAGCAATCAGCCCCAGCATTTT

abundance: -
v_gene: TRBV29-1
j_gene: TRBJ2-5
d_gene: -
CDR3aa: CSVEGVAQETQYF
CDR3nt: TGCAGCGTTGAAGGGGTGGCTCAAGAGACCCAGTACTTC

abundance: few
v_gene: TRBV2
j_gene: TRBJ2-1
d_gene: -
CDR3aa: CATQLFPRNEQFF
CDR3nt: TGTGCCACACAGCTCTTTCCCCGGAATGAGCAGTTCTTC